The 17 T cell receptor beta chains reported below all come from one sample, sequenced in a study of beta chain features in type 1 diabetes. Sequencing targeted expressed TCRB transcripts, as all isolated RNA had been reverse transcribed. The repertoire was sequenced with immunoSEQ multiplex PCR; TCRdb's copy has only in-frame clones and lacks some. The sample yields about 620,000 clones, about 16% seen once. The source material was naive CD4+ T cells from blood. These receptors originate from a young man in good health.

This clone showed up just a few times. The chain is built from TRBV12-5 and TRBJ2-2; D is tentatively TRBD1 or TRBD2 (5 bases each). CDR3 size: 14 residues. Germline V lookup: CDR1 LGHNT, CDR2 FRNRAP. The V gene lost 5 bases and the J gene lost 0 bases, with 7 bases spanning the gap. The CDR3 loop is CASGGTANTGELFF. CDR3 bases: TGTGCTAGTGGTGGGACCGCGAACACCGGGGAGCTGTTTTTT.

Concerning this clone: Other nucleotide sequences in the sample specify the same CDR3. V usage is TRBV21-1 and J usage is TRBJ1-1. TRBV21-1 is flagged as a pseudogene. This CDR3 region has 13 residues. CDR3: CASSKRGNTEAFF. CDR3 nucleotide sequence: TGTGCCAGCAGCAAACGGGGGAACACTGAAGCTTTCTTT.

The sample holds a few counts of this clone. This chain links TRBV5-1 with TRBJ2-1; 7 bases agree with TRBD1. Germline trimming cut 1 base from V and 3 bases from J; bases unmatched to any gene: 10. Germline lookup yields CDR1 SGHRS and CDR2 YFSETQ. The CDR3 runs 17 residues. CDR3 residues: CASSLPTGAGYYNEQFF. For the CDR3, the DNA is TGCGCCAGCAGCTTGCCAACAGGGGCGGGCTACTACAATGAGCAGTTCTTC.

The rearrangement uses TRBV7-2 and TRBJ2-1; D gene ambiguous. CDR1 is SGHTA and CDR2 is FQGNSA in the germline V gene. Trimming removed 1 base from V and 10 bases from J, with 11 bases in between. There are 13 residues in the CDR3. Here the CDR3 reads CASSLGRLREQFF. CDR3 nucleotides: TGTGCCAGCAGCTTAGGCCGTCTTCGCGAGCAGTTCTTC.

In this sample, this clone turned up a few times. The J gene is TRBJ2-4, the V gene TRBV5-1; TRBD1 aligns across 8 bases. This CDR3 is 17 amino acids long. Looked up from germline, CDR1 is SGHRS and CDR2 is YFSETQ. V dropped 4 bases and J dropped 6; count of bases not matched to a gene: 15. DNA of the CDR3: TGCGCCAGCAGCCCAACGCCTAGGACAGGGAAACCAAACATTCAGTACTTC. This gives the protein CASSPTPRTGKPNIQYF.

The chain has TRBV9 and TRBJ1-4; TRBD1 is a possible D gene (5 bases). Germline lookup yields CDR1 SGDLS and CDR2 YYNGEE. V lost 3 bases, J lost 8 bases, and 14 bases lay in between. CDR3 length equals 14 residues. The CDR3 DNA reads as TGTGCCAGCAGCGAAGGGGTTTTCCCAGAAAAACTGTTTTTT. It codes for CASSEGVFPEKLFF.

The rearrangement uses TRBV9 and TRBJ2-3; D is ambiguous. The CDR3 loop spans 13 amino acids. The germline CDR1 and CDR2 sequences are SGDLS and YYNGEE. The ends were cut back, 4 bases at V and 6 bases at J, with 12 bases in the middle. CDR3: CASSNRQGDTQYF. The CDR3 nucleotides are TGTGCCAGCAGCAACCGGCAAGGGGATACGCAGTATTTT. The full variable domain, rest sourced from reference TRBV9 and TRBJ2-3, is DSGVTQTPKHLITATGQRVTLRCSPRSGDLSVYWYQQSLDQGLQFLIQYYNGEERAKGNILERFSAQQFPDLHSELNLSSLELGDSALYFCASSNRQGDTQYFGPGTRLTVL.

This chain uses TRBV27 with TRBJ1-2; D remains ambiguous. Trimming stripped 5 bases from V and 5 bases from J, with 12 bases between. Germline V gene lookup returns CDR1 MNHEY and CDR2 SMNVEV (reference sequence). The CDR3 loop spans 13 amino acids. In nucleotides, the CDR3 is TGTGCCAGCAGTCAACTTCCTTGGTATGGCTACACCTTC. As protein: CASSQLPWYGYTF.

V is TRBV11-2 and J is TRBJ2-3, with 13 bases that match TRBD2. From germline, CDR1 is SGHAT and CDR2 FQNNGV. The CDR3 has 16 amino acids. The V gene end was trimmed by 1 base and the J gene end by 4 bases; junction bases not matched to a gene: 2. Here the CDR3 reads CASSLVLAGGADTQYF. Written as DNA, the CDR3 is TGTGCCAGCAGCTTAGTACTAGCGGGAGGGGCAGATACGCAGTATTTT.

This clone was picked up a small number of times. This chain connects TRBV5-4 to TRBJ2-5; D possibly corresponds to TRBD1 (6 bases). The V end lost 2 bases, the J end lost 1 base, and 9 bases lay between the germline ends. Germline CDR1 SGHNT, CDR2 YYREEE (reference sequence). The CDR3 is 14 residues long. The CDR3: CASSFGQSQETQYF. DNA for the CDR3: TGTGCCAGCAGCTTTGGACAGAGCCAAGAGACCCAGTACTTC.

V usage is TRBV19 and J usage is TRBJ1-2; D not resolved. The V end was cut by 0 bases, the J end by 6 bases, with 20 bases between. Germline V gives CDR1 LNHDA, CDR2 SQIVND (reference sequence). The CDR3 sequence is 17 residues long. CDR3 in DNA: TGTGCCAGTAGTATAGACCCTCGGACGGTGCCTTCCAATGGCTACACCTTC. The encoded protein is CASSIDPRTVPSNGYTF.

The table lists this clone with a few counts. The CDR3 region has the DNA TGTGCCAGCACGCTGGACAGAAACATTCAGTACTTC. Residues: CASTLDRNIQYF. This sequence joins TRBV6-6 and TRBJ2-4; D perhaps matches TRBD1 (6 bases). Between the trimmed V and J ends, which lost 7 bases and 6 bases, there was a span of 10 bases. CDR3 length: 12 amino acids. Germline V gene lookup returns CDR1 MNHNY and CDR2 SVGAGI (reference sequence).

V is TRBV10-3 and J is TRBJ1-1, with D unresolved. Germline CDR1 and CDR2: ENHRY and SYGVKD. The CDR3 is 17 residues long. V was pared by 2 bases and J by 0 bases, with 16 bases between. The chain's CDR3 is CAISEKGGQVMNTEAFF. DNA of the CDR3: TGTGCCATCAGTGAGAAAGGAGGGCAAGTCATGAACACTGAAGCTTTCTTT.

The gene calls are TRBV30 and TRBJ1-6, with D possibly TRBD1 on 6 matching bases. Germline V gene data show CDR1 as GTSNPN and CDR2 as SVGIG (reference sequence). With 0 bases removed from V and 10 bases from J, the gap between germline ends came to 16 bases. The CDR3 is 15 residues long. CDR3 loop: CAWSVVQGLRSPLHF. CDR3 DNA: TGTGCCTGGAGTGTAGTTCAGGGGCTCCGGTCACCCCTCCACTTT.

The chain uses TRBV19 and TRBJ1-4, with D perhaps TRBD1 (6 bases). Trimming shortened V by 4 bases and J by 10 bases, and 16 bases separated the two germline ends. Germline V gene sequence: CDR1 LNHDA, CDR2 SQIVND (reference sequence). The CDR3 covers 14 residues. The CDR3 sequence: CASSTDRKIGKLFF. The CDR3 nucleotides read TGTGCCAGTAGTACTGACAGGAAGATAGGAAAACTGTTTTTT.

This clone was picked up a small number of times. This chain connects TRBV6-6 to TRBJ2-7; D is undetermined. Trimming took 3 bases from V and 3 from J, leaving 9 bases between them. Germline loops: CDR1 MNHNY, CDR2 SVGAGI (reference sequence). This CDR3 spans 13 amino acids. As DNA, the CDR3 is TGTGCCAGCAGTTATGCGGAAGACTACGAGCAGTACTTC. Its translation: CASSYAEDYEQYF.

DNA for the CDR3: TGTGCCAGCTCACCACCGTACAGCAGGCCGAACACTGAAGCTTTCTTT. Its translation: CASSPPYSRPNTEAFF. V is TRBV18 and J is TRBJ1-1, with D uncertain. This CDR3 is built from 16 residues. CDR1 and CDR2 from the germline V gene are KGHSH and LQKENI. V gave up 0 bases and J gave up 1 base, with 12 bases separating them. Looking up the rest from reference TRBV18 and TRBJ1-1 gives the full variable domain: NAGVMQNPRHLVRRRGQEARLRCSPMKGHSHVYWYRQLPEEGLKFMVYLQKENIIDESGMPKERFSAEFPKEGPSILRIQQVVRGDSAAYFCASSPPYSRPNTEAFFGQGTRLTVV.